A selection of T cell receptor beta chains follows, all from one sample in a study of a mutant IDH1 vaccine in newly diagnosed glioma. Sequenced by immunoSEQ multiplex PCR; TCRdb stores in-frame clones only, minus some. The repertoire holds approximately 32,000 clones, roughly nine tenths seen once, with 2.2% in the top ten. These receptors are not linked to any known antigen. Sequencing was performed on PBMCs, taken from a glioma patient whose treatment included an IDH1 peptide vaccine. These receptors originate from a man aged 40-55 years with glioma. Each CDR3 is given with its conserved first and last residue. D genes are given only for firm matches. The size of a clone is reported for some rows only, either as once, few or many, or as a class for expanded clones.

j_call | v_call | clone_size | d_call | cdr3_aa | cdr3_nt
TRBJ1-5 | TRBV5-1 | NA | NA | CASSLRTGFQPQHF | TGCGCCAGCAGCTTGAGAACGGGTTTCCAGCCCCAGCATTTT
TRBJ2-5 | TRBV5-1 | NA | TRBD1 | CASSLLQGQTIETQYF | TGCGCCAGCAGCTTGTTACAGGGGCAGACGATAGAGACCCAGTACTTC
TRBJ1-2 | TRBV19 | NA | NA | CASSGVGYTF | TGTGCCAGTAGTGGAGTCGGCTACACCTTC
TRBJ1-2 | TRBV6-1 | NA | NA | CASSDIGQGTYGYTF | TGTGCCAGCAGTGATATAGGCCAGGGGACCTATGGCTACACCTTC
TRBJ1-2 | TRBV4-3 | NA | NA | CASSQGTGTYGYTF | TGCGCCAGCAGCCAAGGTACGGGAACCTATGGCTACACCTTC
TRBJ1-1 | TRBV10-3 | few | NA | CATRGSNGEAFF | TGTGCCACGAGGGGTTCCAACGGTGAAGCTTTCTTT
TRBJ2-7 | TRBV10-3 | NA | TRBD2 | CAISESGLAGGLYEQYF | TGTGCCATCAGTGAGTCGGGACTAGCGGGAGGGCTGTACGAGCAGTACTTC
TRBJ1-3 | TRBV28 | NA | NA | CASRRIQVSGPLSSGNTIYF | TGTGCCAGCAGGAGAATCCAGGTATCGGGACCATTGAGCTCTGGAAACACCATATATTTT
TRBJ2-5 | TRBV5-1 | NA | NA | CASSQQDPQETQYF | TGCGCCAGCAGCCAGCAAGACCCCCAAGAGACCCAGTACTTC
TRBJ1-6 | TRBV19 | NA | NA | CASSVFRDGDSPLHF | TGTGCCAGTAGTGTCTTCCGGGACGGGGATTCACCCCTCCACTTT
TRBJ2-7 | TRBV19 | NA | NA | CASSIVGVQYF | TGTGCCAGTAGTATCGTTGGGGTGCAGTACTTC
TRBJ2-3 | TRBV5-6 | NA | NA | CASSPKIRRASTQYF | TGTGCCAGCAGCCCGAAGATCCGGAGGGCTTCTACGCAGTATTTT
TRBJ2-7 | TRBV5-4 | NA | NA | CASSSLLQGNEQYF | TGTGCCAGCAGCTCTCTGTTGCAGGGAAACGAGCAGTACTTC
TRBJ2-3 | TRBV18 | NA | NA | CASSPGLGGRDTQYF | TGTGCCAGCTCACCAGGACTCGGGGGGCGGGATACGCAGTATTTT
TRBJ1-5 | TRBV6-6 | NA | NA | CASSYPRGSGNQPQHF | TGTGCCAGCAGTTACCCTAGGGGGAGCGGCAATCAGCCCCAGCATTTT
TRBJ1-2 | TRBV6-5 | NA | NA | CASSRDPPGAYGYTF | TGTGCCAGCAGTCGCGACCCCCCTGGAGCCTATGGCTACACCTTC
TRBJ2-2 | TRBV20-1 | NA | NA | CSASRAGELFF | TGCAGTGCTAGCCGGGCCGGGGAGCTGTTTTTT
TRBJ1-2 | TRBV6-1 | NA | NA | CASSEALIPQVNYGYTF | TGTGCCAGCAGTGAAGCCCTCATCCCACAGGTCAACTATGGCTACACCTTC
TRBJ1-2 | TRBV9 | NA | NA | CASSANDSPYGYTF | TGTGCCAGCAGCGCGAACGACAGTCCCTATGGCTACACCTTC
TRBJ1-2 | TRBV30 | NA | TRBD1 | CAWGTGPPYGYTF | TGTGCCTGGGGGACAGGGCCTCCCTATGGCTACACCTTC
TRBJ2-5 | TRBV7-2 | NA | TRBD1 | CASSLVQGVSEQYF | TGTGCCAGCAGCTTAGTTCAGGGGGTGAGTGAGCAGTACTTC
TRBJ1-2 | TRBV5-1 | NA | NA | CASKWEGQIAYGYTF | TGCGCCAGCAAGTGGGAAGGGCAAATAGCCTATGGCTACACCTTC
TRBJ1-2 | TRBV27 | NA | NA | CASSYGPGYGYTF | TGTGCCAGCAGTTATGGACCGGGTTATGGCTACACCTTC
TRBJ1-1 | TRBV5-1 | NA | TRBD1 | CASSFDRAGTEAFF | TGCGCCAGCAGCTTCGACAGGGCGGGCACTGAAGCTTTCTTT
TRBJ2-7 | TRBV28 | NA | NA | CASSSPREAYEQYF | TGTGCCAGCAGTTCCCCGAGGGAAGCCTACGAGCAGTACTTC
TRBJ2-3 | TRBV4-1 | NA | TRBD1 | CASSQERGRTDTQYF | TGCGCCAGCAGCCAAGAAAGGGGGCGCACAGATACGCAGTATTTT
TRBJ2-3 | TRBV5-8 | NA | NA | CASSPETASTDTQYF | TGTGCCAGCAGCCCCGAAACAGCTAGCACAGATACGCAGTATTTT
TRBJ1-1 | TRBV30 | NA | NA | CAWSALRGGTEAFF | TGTGCCTGGAGTGCCCTCCGAGGGGGTACTGAAGCTTTCTTT
TRBJ2-1 | TRBV10-3 | NA | TRBD2 | CAISEGGGAYNEQFF | TGTGCCATCAGTGAGGGCGGGGGGGCCTACAATGAGCAGTTCTTC
TRBJ2-6 | TRBV5-8 | NA | TRBD1 | CASKLGDRGWAGANVLTF | TGTGCCAGCAAACTGGGGGACAGGGGATGGGCCGGGGCCAACGTCCTGACTTTC
TRBJ2-1 | TRBV5-1 | few | NA | CASKRDSYNEQFF | TGCGCCAGCAAGCGAGACTCCTACAATGAGCAGTTCTTC
TRBJ1-5 | TRBV28 | NA | NA | CASRVSNQPQHF | TGTGCCAGCAGGGTTAGCAATCAGCCCCAGCATTTT
TRBJ2-2 | TRBV10-2 | NA | NA | CASSESKGTMNTGELFF | TGCGCCAGCAGTGAGTCGAAAGGGACAATGAACACCGGGGAGCTGTTTTTT
TRBJ2-2 | TRBV30 | NA | NA | CAWSVVNGWVVRTRDVNTGELFF | TGTGCCTGGAGTGTAGTTAACGGTTGGGTGGTACGGACCCGGGATGTGAACACCGGGGAGCTGTTTTTT
TRBJ1-3 | TRBV9 | NA | NA | CASSVDPGKGGNTIYF | TGTGCCAGCAGCGTAGATCCGGGGAAGGGCGGAAACACCATATATTTT
TRBJ1-3 | TRBV30 | NA | TRBD1 | CAWSTGPQGAVGNTIYF | TGTGCCTGGAGTACCGGCCCCCAGGGGGCGGTTGGAAACACCATATATTTT